This T cell receptor (beta chain) came from a study of PD-L1 blockade in urothelial cancer. Across the whole study: The median T cell count in blood samples was over 140,000.

A spike-in of synthetic TCR analog templates was added to each PCR. The protocol was immunoSEQ multiplex PCR, while the TCRdb copy is restricted to in-frame clones and leaves out a portion. The table has about 120,000 clones, around 86% seen once. This clone showed up just a few times. Noted time point: peripheral blood 6 weeks after treatment start. Anywhere from 1 to 8 samples came from each patient, spanning pretreatment and on-treatment. V trimming: 0 bases; J trimming: 8 bases; junction bases outside the gene matches: 7. The CDR3 length is 14 residues. The germline gives CDR1 SGHDT, CDR2 YYEEEE. The receptor's source is a man aged 50-60 years with urothelial cancer. The material was PBMCs, obtained around atezolizumab (anti-PD-L1) treatment. The genes are TRBV5-6 and TRBJ1-1; 7 nucleotides match TRBD1. CDR3 sequence: CASSLVNRGKEAFF. The CDR3 coding sequence is TGTGCCAGCAGCTTGGTGAACAGGGGTAAAGAAGCTTTCTTT.